This TCR beta chain is from a study of identical twins. Study results and limitations: Invariant T cells like MAIT and iNKT could partly confound the zero-insertion analyses. Excess sharing by twins proved weaker in beta out-of-frame sequences. Models underpredicted monozygotic twin sharing of out-of-frame TCR alpha. Clonotypes of the beta chain that were abundant in cord blood carried fewer insertions (memory repertoires showed none).

From the 5' RACE reads, TCRdb called clonotypes with MiXCR, one entry per CDR3 protein. The table has approximately 220,000 distinct CDR3 sequences, roughly 7.5% seen once. A note on this clonotype: Its matching antigen is unknown.

This sample was shared with a second study, whose subject was yellow fever vaccine responses in identical twins.

Sequencing was done on a sample of memory (CD45RO+) T cells sorted from blood. The clonotype originates from a woman aged 18-29 years in good health.

This chain's CDR3 is CASGQRLAHNEQFF. CDR3 DNA: TGTGCCAGCGGCCAACGACTAGCGCACAATGAGCAGTTCTTC. The gene calls are TRBV12-3 or TRBV12-4 and TRBJ2-1, with 8 bases that match TRBD2. The CDR3 has 14 amino acids. J was trimmed by 5 bases and V by 8 bases; bases with no gene match: 8.